The rows below give T cell receptor beta chains drawn from one sample of a study of OX40 agonist ivuxolimab in advanced cancers. Sequencing was performed with immunoSEQ multiplex PCR; in TCRdb, only in-frame clones are kept and a portion is missing. The sample lists some 62,000 clones; more than 80% were seen once. This specimen was CD4+ or CD8+ T cells sorted from blood, taken in a trial of the OX40 agonist ivuxolimab. The source is an adult with an advanced solid tumor such as melanoma, head and neck, liver or kidney cancer. Each CDR3 is given with its conserved first and last residue. D genes are given only for firm matches. Only some rows state a clone size, as once, few, many or a class for expanded clones.

v_call,d_call,j_call,clone_size,cdr3_nt,cdr3_aa
TRBV2,-,TRBJ2-7,-,TGTGCCAGCAGAGAGACAGGAATTCCTACGAAGCAGTACTTC,CASRETGIPTKQYF
TRBV5-4,-,TRBJ2-5,-,TGTGCCAGCAGCTTGGTCAACCAAGAGACCCAGTACTTC,CASSLVNQETQYF
TRBV19,-,TRBJ2-5,-,TGTGCCAGTAGTATAGTGGGGGGACAGAAAGAGACCCAGTACTTC,CASSIVGGQKETQYF
TRBV5-1,-,TRBJ2-3,-,TGCGCCAGCAGCCCGAGAAGCGGCACAGATACGCAGTATTTT,CASSPRSGTDTQYF
TRBV2,TRBD2,TRBJ2-2,-,TGTGCCAGCAGCCGGACTAGCGGGAGCACCGGGGAGCTGTTTTTT,CASSRTSGSTGELFF
TRBV27,-,TRBJ2-1,once,TGTGCCAGCAGTTTAGGGGCGGGGATGTCACCGGAGCAGTTCTTC,CASSLGAGMSPEQFF
TRBV27,-,TRBJ2-5,-,TGTGCCACCGCGCTGGGTCTTATTCAGTACTTC,CATALGLIQYF
TRBV6-6,-,TRBJ2-7,-,TGTGCCAGCCTCCCGGACCGAAACCCTCCCTACGAGCAGTACTTC,CASLPDRNPPYEQYF
TRBV9,-,TRBJ1-1,-,TGTGCCAGCAGCCCGAGTTACCGACACCAGAACACTGAAGCTTTCTTT,CASSPSYRHQNTEAFF
TRBV28,-,TRBJ1-5,-,TGTGCCAGCAGGGACGGGACCGTTTATAGCAATCAGCCCCAGCATTTT,CASRDGTVYSNQPQHF
TRBV7-3,-,TRBJ2-4,-,TGTGCCAGCAGCTTATTTTGCATTCAGTACTTC,CASSLFCIQYF
TRBV6-4,-,TRBJ2-3,-,TGTGCCAGCAGTGATCGTTCAAGCACAGATACGCAGTATTTT,CASSDRSSTDTQYF
TRBV6-1,-,TRBJ2-7,-,TGTGCCAGCAGACCTGACAGATACGAGCAGTACTTC,CASRPDRYEQYF
TRBV20-1,-,TRBJ2-3,-,TGCAGTGGTAGGAAACTAGATACGCAGTATTTT,CSGRKLDTQYF
TRBV7-2,-,TRBJ2-1,-,TGTGCCAGCAGCTTAGCGGGAAGGTCGGTCGATGAGCAGTTCTTC,CASSLAGRSVDEQFF
TRBV19,-,TRBJ1-2,-,TGTGCCAGTAACCCGACGCAAACCTCTTCTTTAGGCTACACCTTC,CASNPTQTSSLGYTF
TRBV6-1,TRBD2,TRBJ2-1,-,TGTGCCAGCAGTGGAACGGGACTAGCGGGAGGAGGGTACAATGAGCAGTTCTTC,CASSGTGLAGGGYNEQFF
TRBV6-5,TRBD2,TRBJ2-7,-,TGTGCCAGCAGTTCTCCTCGCGGGAGGGCCTACGAGCAGTACTTC,CASSSPRGRAYEQYF
TRBV11-3,TRBD1,TRBJ2-3,-,TGTGCCAGCAGCCGACAGGGGGCAGATACGCAGTATTTT,CASSRQGADTQYF
TRBV15,TRBD2,TRBJ2-5,-,TGTGCCACCAGCCCACGCAGCGGGGCCCAAGAGACCCAGTACTTC,CATSPRSGAQETQYF
TRBV5-1,TRBD1,TRBJ2-5,-,TGCGCCAGTAGAGAACAGGGGGCTTCTCCCCAAGAGACCCAGTACTTC,CASREQGASPQETQYF
TRBV6-1,-,TRBJ2-2,-,TGTGCCAGCAGTGTTAGACAGGTCACCGGGGAGCTGTTTTTT,CASSVRQVTGELFF
TRBV4-2,TRBD2,TRBJ2-3,-,TGTGCCAGCAGCCACCCGACTAGCGGGGACACAGATACGCAGTATTTT,CASSHPTSGDTDTQYF
TRBV27,-,TRBJ2-7,-,TGTGCCAGCAGTTTCGGGCAGGGGTTCGGAGAGCAGTACTTC,CASSFGQGFGEQYF
TRBV5-1,-,TRBJ1-1,-,TGCGCCAGCAGCACGAGCGGCCCTGAAGCTTTCTTT,CASSTSGPEAFF
TRBV6-6,-,TRBJ1-2,few,TGTGCCAGCAGTAGGACACCTACGTATGGCTACACCTTC,CASSRTPTYGYTF
TRBV30,-,TRBJ1-2,-,TGTGCCTGGAGTTCAACCGGGGACTCCACCTTC,CAWSSTGDSTF
TRBV7-9,TRBD2,TRBJ2-1,-,TGTGCCAGCAGCTTAGAAGCGGGAGTAATCTATGAGCAGTTCTTC,CASSLEAGVIYEQFF
TRBV2,-,TRBJ2-2,once,TGTGCCAGCAGTGAACTCGCCCCCGGGACCGGGGAGCTGTTTTTT,CASSELAPGTGELFF
TRBV28,TRBD1,TRBJ1-2,-,TGTGCCAGCAGTTTATGGGGAGGGACAGGATCCGGCTACACCTTC,CASSLWGGTGSGYTF
TRBV23-1,-,TRBJ1-3,few,TGCGCCAGCAGGGTACCCTTCGACTCTGGAAACACCATATATTTT,CASRVPFDSGNTIYF
TRBV7-8,-,TRBJ2-7,-,TGTGCCAGCAGCGCGGGACTCTCCTCCTACGAGCAGTACTTC,CASSAGLSSYEQYF
TRBV4-1,-,TRBJ1-3,-,TGCGCCAGCAGCCGAGCAGGGGCTGGAAACACCATATATTTT,CASSRAGAGNTIYF
TRBV28,-,TRBJ2-5,-,TGTGCCAGCAGTTTAAATCGGGATGGGACCCAGTACTTC,CASSLNRDGTQYF
TRBV10-3,TRBD2,TRBJ2-7,once,TGTGCCATCAGGGGCACTAGCGGCAGCTCCTACGAGCAGTACTTC,CAIRGTSGSSYEQYF
TRBV28,TRBD1,TRBJ2-3,-,TGTGCCAGCAGTGTGGTACAGGGGAAAGACGGAGACACAGATACGCAGTATTTT,CASSVVQGKDGDTDTQYF
TRBV5-6,TRBD2,TRBJ2-1,-,TGTGCCAGCAGGGAGGGGACTAGCGGGAGGGCCCGGATGGACAATGAGCAGTTCTTC,CASREGTSGRARMDNEQFF
TRBV10-3,TRBD1,TRBJ2-1,-,TGTGCCATCAGTGGGGGGACAGGGGTGTTCTTC,CAISGGTGVFF
TRBV27,-,TRBJ2-5,-,TGTGCCAGCAAGGAAGGGGGCGGGACAATCGGGGAGACCCAGTACTTC,CASKEGGGTIGETQYF
TRBV28,TRBD1,TRBJ1-1,-,TGTGCCAGCAGCTTACAGACAGGGGTGAAGGCTTTCTTT,CASSLQTGVKAFF
TRBV5-4,-,TRBJ1-3,-,TGTGCCAGCAGCTTGATCGGGGGGTTCTCTGGAAACACCATATATTTT,CASSLIGGFSGNTIYF
TRBV30,TRBD1,TRBJ2-3,-,TGTGCCTGGACGCAGGGACAGGGACCCACAGATACGCAGTATTTT,CAWTQGQGPTDTQYF
TRBV6-1,-,TRBJ2-5,-,TGTGCCACCAAGAGCCTAGCTGGGGAGACCCAGTACTTC,CATKSLAGETQYF
TRBV11-3,-,TRBJ2-1,-,TGTGCCAGCAGCTCGCACCGAGGTGGGCCAAGTGAGCAGTTCTTC,CASSSHRGGPSEQFF
TRBV2,TRBD2,TRBJ2-1,-,TGTGCCAGCAGTGACTACGGACTAGCGGGAGGTCACAATGAGCAGTTCTTC,CASSDYGLAGGHNEQFF
TRBV30,TRBD1,TRBJ1-4,-,TGTGCCTGGAGCAAGGGACAGGGACATGAAAAACTGTTTTTT,CAWSKGQGHEKLFF
TRBV2,TRBD2,TRBJ2-7,-,TGTGCCAGCAGTGAAGCGCAACTAGCGGGAGGTTACGAGCAGTACTTC,CASSEAQLAGGYEQYF
TRBV11-1,-,TRBJ2-2,few,TGTGCCAGCAGCCATCTAGCGTCCGGGGAGCTGTTTTTT,CASSHLASGELFF
TRBV19,-,TRBJ1-6,-,TGTGCCAGTAGTATGGCCCCGGAGAATTCACCCCTCCACTTT,CASSMAPENSPLHF
TRBV10-3,-,TRBJ1-1,-,TGTGCCATCAGTGAGATGAGGAACACTGAAGCTTTCTTT,CAISEMRNTEAFF
TRBV27,TRBD1,TRBJ1-4,-,TGTGCCAGCAGTTTTTTGAGGGGGCCCGGTAAGGCTGAAAAACTGTTTTTT,CASSFLRGPGKAEKLFF
TRBV4-2,TRBD2,TRBJ2-3,-,TGTGCCAGCAGCCAAGATCACGCGGGAGTGGGCACAGATACGCAGTATTTT,CASSQDHAGVGTDTQYF
TRBV6-1,-,TRBJ1-2,-,TGTGCCAGCAGTGAAGCGAGTACATCCCAGCGGGGCTACACCTTC,CASSEASTSQRGYTF
TRBV19,-,TRBJ2-1,-,TGTGCCAGTAGTCCCCTGGGCGGGGAGCAGTTCTTC,CASSPLGGEQFF
TRBV28,-,TRBJ2-5,-,TGTGCCAGCAGTTTTAGGGTAGAGACCCAGTACTTC,CASSFRVETQYF
TRBV6-1,TRBD2,TRBJ2-3,-,TGTGCCAGCAGTCCGACTAGCGGGGGGACAGATACGCAGTATTTT,CASSPTSGGTDTQYF
TRBV11-3,TRBD1,TRBJ1-3,-,TGTGCCAGCAGCCCCGGACAGGGGCCAGGAAACACCATATATTTT,CASSPGQGPGNTIYF
TRBV10-1,TRBD1,TRBJ2-3,-,TGCGCCAGCAGTGGGACAGGGGATCATGAAGATACGCAGTATTTT,CASSGTGDHEDTQYF